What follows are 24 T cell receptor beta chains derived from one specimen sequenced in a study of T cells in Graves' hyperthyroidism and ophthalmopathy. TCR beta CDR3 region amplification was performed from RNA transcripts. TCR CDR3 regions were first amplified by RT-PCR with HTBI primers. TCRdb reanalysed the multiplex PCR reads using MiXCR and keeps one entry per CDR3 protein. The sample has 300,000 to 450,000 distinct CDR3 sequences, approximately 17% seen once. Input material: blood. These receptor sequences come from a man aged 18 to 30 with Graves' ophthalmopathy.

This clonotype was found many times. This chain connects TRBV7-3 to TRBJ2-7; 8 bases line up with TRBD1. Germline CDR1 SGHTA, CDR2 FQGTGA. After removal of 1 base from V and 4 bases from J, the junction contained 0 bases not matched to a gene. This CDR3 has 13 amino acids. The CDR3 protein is CASSLNRGYEQYF. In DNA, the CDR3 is TGTGCCAGCAGCTTAAACAGGGGGTACGAGCAGTACTTC.

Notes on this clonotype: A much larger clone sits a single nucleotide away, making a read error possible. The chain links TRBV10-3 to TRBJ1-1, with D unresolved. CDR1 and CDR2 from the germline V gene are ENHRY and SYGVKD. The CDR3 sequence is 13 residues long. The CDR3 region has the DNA TGTGCCGTCAGTGTGGCGGCGAACACTGAAGCTTTCTTT. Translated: CAVSVAANTEAFF.

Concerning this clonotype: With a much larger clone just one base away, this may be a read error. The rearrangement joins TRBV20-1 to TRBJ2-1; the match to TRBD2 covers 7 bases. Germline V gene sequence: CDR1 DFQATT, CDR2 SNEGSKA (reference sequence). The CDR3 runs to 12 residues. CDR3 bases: TGCAGTGTAACTGGACTAGTCGCTGAGCAGCTCTTC. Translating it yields CSVTGLVAEQLF.

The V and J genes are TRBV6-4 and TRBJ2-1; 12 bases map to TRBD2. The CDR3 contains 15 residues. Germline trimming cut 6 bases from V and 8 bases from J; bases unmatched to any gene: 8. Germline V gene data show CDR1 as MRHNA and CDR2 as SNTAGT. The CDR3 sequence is CASSATSGGPDEQFF. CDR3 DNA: TGTGCCAGCAGCGCGACTAGCGGGGGCCCAGATGAGCAGTTCTTC.

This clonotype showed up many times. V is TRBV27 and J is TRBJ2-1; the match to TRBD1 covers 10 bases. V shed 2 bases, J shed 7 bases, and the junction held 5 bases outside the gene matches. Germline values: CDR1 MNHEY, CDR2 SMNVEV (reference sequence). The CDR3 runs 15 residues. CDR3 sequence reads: CASSLKGTGVNEQFF. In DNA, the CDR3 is TGTGCCAGCAGTTTAAAAGGGACAGGGGTAAATGAGCAGTTCTTC.

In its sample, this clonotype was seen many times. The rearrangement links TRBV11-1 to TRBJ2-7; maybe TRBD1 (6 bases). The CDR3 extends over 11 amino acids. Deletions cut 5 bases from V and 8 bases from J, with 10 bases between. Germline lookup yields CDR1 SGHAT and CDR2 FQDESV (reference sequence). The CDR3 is CASSDQGKQYF. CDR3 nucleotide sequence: TGTGCCAGCAGCGACCAGGGGAAGCAGTACTTC.

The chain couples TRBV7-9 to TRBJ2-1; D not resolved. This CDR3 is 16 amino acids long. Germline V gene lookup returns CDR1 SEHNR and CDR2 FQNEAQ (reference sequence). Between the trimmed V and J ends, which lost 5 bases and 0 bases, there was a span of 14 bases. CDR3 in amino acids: CASSGIGVSSYNEQFF. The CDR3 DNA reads TGTGCCAGCAGCGGGATAGGTGTCAGCTCCTACAATGAGCAGTTCTTC.

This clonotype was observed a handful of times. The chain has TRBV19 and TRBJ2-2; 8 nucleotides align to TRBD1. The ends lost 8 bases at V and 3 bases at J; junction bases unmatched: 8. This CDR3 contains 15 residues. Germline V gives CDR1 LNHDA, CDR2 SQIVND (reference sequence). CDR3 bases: TGTGCCAGTTTCCCCTGGACAGGGTACACCGGGGAGCTGTTTTTT. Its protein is CASFPWTGYTGELFF.

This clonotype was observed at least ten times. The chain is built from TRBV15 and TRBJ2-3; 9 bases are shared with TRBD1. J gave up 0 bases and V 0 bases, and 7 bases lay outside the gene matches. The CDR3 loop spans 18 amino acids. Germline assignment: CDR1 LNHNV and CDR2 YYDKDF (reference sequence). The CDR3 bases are TGTGCCACCAGCAGAGATTACAGGGGGCGCGGAAGCACAGATACGCAGTATTTT. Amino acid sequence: CATSRDYRGRGSTDTQYF.

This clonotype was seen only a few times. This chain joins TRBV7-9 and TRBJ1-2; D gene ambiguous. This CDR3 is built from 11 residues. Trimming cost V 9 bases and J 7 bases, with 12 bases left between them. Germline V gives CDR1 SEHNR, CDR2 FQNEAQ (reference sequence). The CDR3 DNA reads TGTGCCAGTAGTACCCCGCCTGGCTACACCTTC. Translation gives CASSTPPGYTF. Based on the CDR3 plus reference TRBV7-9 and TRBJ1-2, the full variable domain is DTGVSQNPRHKITKRGQNVTFRCDPISEHNRLYWYRQTLGQGPEFLTYFQNEAQLEKSRLLSDRFSAERPKGSFSTLEIQRTEQGDSAMYLCASSTPPGYTFGSGTRLTVV.

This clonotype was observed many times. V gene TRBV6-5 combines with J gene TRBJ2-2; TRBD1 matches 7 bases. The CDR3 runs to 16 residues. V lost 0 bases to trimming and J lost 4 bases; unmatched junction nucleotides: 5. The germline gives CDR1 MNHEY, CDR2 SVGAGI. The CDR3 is CASSYSGGIGTGELFF. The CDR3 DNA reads TGTGCCAGCAGTTACTCAGGGGGCATCGGCACCGGGGAGCTGTTTTTT.

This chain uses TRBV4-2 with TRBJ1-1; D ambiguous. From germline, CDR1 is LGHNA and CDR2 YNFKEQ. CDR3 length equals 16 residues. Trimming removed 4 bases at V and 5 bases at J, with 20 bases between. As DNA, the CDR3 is TGTGCCAGCAGCCCGACGTCGGGCCCAACTGGAACTGAAGCTTTCTTT. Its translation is CASSPTSGPTGTEAFF.

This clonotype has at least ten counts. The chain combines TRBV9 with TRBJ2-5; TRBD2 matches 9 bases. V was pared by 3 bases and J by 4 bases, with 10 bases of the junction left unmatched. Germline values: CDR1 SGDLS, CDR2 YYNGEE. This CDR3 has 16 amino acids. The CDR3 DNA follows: TGTGCCAGCAGCGCCCAAGCGGGGGGCGCGGTAGAGACCCAGTACTTC. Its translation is CASSAQAGGAVETQYF.

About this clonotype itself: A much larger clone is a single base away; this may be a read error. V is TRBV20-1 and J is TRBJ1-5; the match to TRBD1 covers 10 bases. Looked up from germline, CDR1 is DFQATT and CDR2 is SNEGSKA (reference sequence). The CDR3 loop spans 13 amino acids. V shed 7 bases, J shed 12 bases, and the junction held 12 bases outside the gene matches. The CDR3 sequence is CSVGTGVDRLQHF. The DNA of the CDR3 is TGCAGTGTCGGGACAGGGGTTGATCGGCTCCAGCATTTT.

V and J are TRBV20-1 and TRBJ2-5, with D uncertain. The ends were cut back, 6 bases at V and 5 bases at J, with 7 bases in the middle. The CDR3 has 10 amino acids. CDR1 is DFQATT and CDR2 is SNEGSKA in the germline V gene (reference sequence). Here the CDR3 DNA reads TGCAGTGCCCCGTCGGAGACCCAGTACTTC. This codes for CSAPSETQYF.

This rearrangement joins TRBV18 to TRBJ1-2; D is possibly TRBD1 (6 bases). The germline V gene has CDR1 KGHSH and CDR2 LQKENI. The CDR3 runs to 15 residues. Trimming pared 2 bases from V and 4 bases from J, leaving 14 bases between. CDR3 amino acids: CASSPTGSYSYGYTF. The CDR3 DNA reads TGTGCCAGCTCACCAACAGGGTCGTATAGCTATGGCTACACCTTC. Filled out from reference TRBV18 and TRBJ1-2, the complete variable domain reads NAGVMQNPRHLVRRRGQEARLRCSPMKGHSHVYWYRQLPEEGLKFMVYLQKENIIDESGMPKERFSAEFPKEGPSILRIQQVVRGDSAAYFCASSPTGSYSYGYTFGSGTRLTVV.

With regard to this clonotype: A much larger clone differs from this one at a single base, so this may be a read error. The CDR3 region is CANSYSFWGEANYGYTF. The CDR3 coding sequence is TGTGCCAACAGTTACTCGTTTTGGGGTGAAGCTAACTATGGCTACACCTTC. The chain carries TRBV6-6 and TRBJ1-2, with unresolved D. CDR1 is MNHNY and CDR2 is SVGAGI in the germline V gene (reference sequence). This CDR3 has 17 amino acids.

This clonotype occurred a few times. CDR3: CASSISQTLQPQHF. CDR3 nucleotides: TGTGCCAGTAGTATATCACAAACACTTCAGCCCCAGCATTTT. The chain employs TRBV19 and TRBJ1-5; D not resolved. CDR3 length: 14 residues. The V end was cut by 2 bases, the J end by 6 bases, with 11 bases between. Germline-derived CDR1 and CDR2 are LNHDA and SQIVND (reference sequence).

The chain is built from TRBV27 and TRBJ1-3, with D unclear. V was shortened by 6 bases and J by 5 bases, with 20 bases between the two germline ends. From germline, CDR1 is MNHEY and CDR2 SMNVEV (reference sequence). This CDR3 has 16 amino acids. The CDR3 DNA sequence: TGTGCCAGCAGCCCCGCGACATGGGCGGGCAGAAACACCATATATTTT. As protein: CASSPATWAGRNTIYF.

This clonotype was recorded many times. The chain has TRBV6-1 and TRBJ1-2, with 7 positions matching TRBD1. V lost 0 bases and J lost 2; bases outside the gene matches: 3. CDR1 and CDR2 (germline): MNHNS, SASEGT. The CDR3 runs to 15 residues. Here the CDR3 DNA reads TGTGCCAGCAGTGAAGCAATCAGGGGGAACTATGGCTACACCTTC. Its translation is CASSEAIRGNYGYTF.

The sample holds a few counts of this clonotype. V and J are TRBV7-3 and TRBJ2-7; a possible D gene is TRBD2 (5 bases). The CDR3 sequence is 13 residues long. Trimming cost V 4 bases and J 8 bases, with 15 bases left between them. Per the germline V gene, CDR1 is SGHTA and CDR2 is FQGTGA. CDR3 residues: CASSWAEGDKQYF. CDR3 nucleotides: TGTGCCAGCAGCTGGGCCGAGGGTGACAAGCAGTACTTC.

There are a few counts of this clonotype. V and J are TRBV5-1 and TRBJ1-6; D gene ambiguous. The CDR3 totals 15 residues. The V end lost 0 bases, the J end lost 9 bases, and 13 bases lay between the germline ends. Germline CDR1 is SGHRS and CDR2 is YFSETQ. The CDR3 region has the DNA TGCGCCAGCAGCTTGGAGCTTCAAGGAGGTTCACCCCTCCACTTT. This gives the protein CASSLELQGGSPLHF.

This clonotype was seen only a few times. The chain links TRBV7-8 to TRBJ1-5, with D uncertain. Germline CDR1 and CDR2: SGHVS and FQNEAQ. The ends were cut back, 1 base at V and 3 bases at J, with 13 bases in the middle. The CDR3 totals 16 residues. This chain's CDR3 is CASSLERAGYNQPQHF. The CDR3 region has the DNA TGTGCCAGCAGCTTAGAGCGGGCAGGATACAATCAGCCCCAGCATTTT.

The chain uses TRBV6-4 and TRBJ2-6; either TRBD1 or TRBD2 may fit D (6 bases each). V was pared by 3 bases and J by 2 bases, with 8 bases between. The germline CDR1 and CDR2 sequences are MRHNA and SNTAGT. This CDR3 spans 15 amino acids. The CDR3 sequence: CASSEGGTGANVLTF. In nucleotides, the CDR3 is TGTGCCAGCAGTGAAGGGGGGACTGGGGCCAACGTCCTGACTTTC.